The 20 T cell receptor beta chains given below trace back to one sample, sequenced in a study of T cells in Graves' hyperthyroidism and ophthalmopathy. RNA transcripts served as the template for amplifying TCR beta CDR3 regions. The HTBI primer set drove a first-round RT-PCR of the TCR CDR3. Using its own MiXCR run on the multiplex PCR reads, TCRdb lists one record per CDR3 protein. This table has about 420,000 distinct CDR3 sequences, approximately 14% appearing once. The sample comprised blood. Receptors originate from a young woman with Graves' hyperthyroidism.

This clonotype was detected ten times or more. The chain has TRBV11-2 and TRBJ2-1, with D possibly matching TRBD2 (5 bases). CDR1 and CDR2 (germline): SGHAT, FQNNGV. The CDR3 spans 13 residues. Trimming took off 0 bases at V and 10 bases at J, with 10 bases between the two ends. The CDR3, as DNA: TGTGCCAGCAGCTTAGATCTAGCAGTCGAGCAGTTCTTC. Amino acid sequence: CASSLDLAVEQFF.

This clonotype has at least ten counts. The V gene is TRBV11-1, the J gene TRBJ2-7; 8 bases are a match to TRBD2. Germline loops: CDR1 SGHAT, CDR2 FQDESV (reference sequence). CDR3 size: 14 residues. With 1 base clipped from V and 2 bases from J, the junction kept 1 base outside the gene matches. CDR3 nucleotides: TGTGCCAGCAGCTTAGTCGGGGGGGCCTACGAGCAGTACTTC. Amino acids: CASSLVGGAYEQYF.

A few counts support this clonotype. The rearrangement links TRBV5-6 to TRBJ1-1; D possibly corresponds to TRBD1 (6 bases). Trimming left V 4 bases short and J 10 bases short, with 14 bases between. Looked up from germline, CDR1 is SGHDT and CDR2 is YYEEEE. The length of the CDR3 is 12 residues. The CDR3 is CASSPGTSLAFF. The CDR3 DNA sequence: TGTGCCAGCAGCCCAGGGACAAGCTTAGCTTTCTTT.

This clonotype was detected many times. The chain uses TRBV7-2 and TRBJ2-5; D perhaps matches TRBD2 (6 bases). The germline CDR1 and CDR2 sequences are SGHTA and FQGNSA. Deletions cut 7 bases from V and 5 bases from J, with 23 bases between. This CDR3 has 16 amino acids. This CDR3 reads CASILRLGGAGETQYF. The CDR3 bases are TGTGCCAGCATCCTGCGCCTAGGAGGGGCGGGTGAGACCCAGTACTTC.

In this sample, this clonotype turned up many times. The CDR3 is CASSFGGREYNEQFF. DNA of the CDR3: TGTGCCAGCAGCTTCGGGGGGAGGGAATACAATGAGCAGTTCTTC. The chain joins TRBV7-9 to TRBJ2-1; 7 bases agree with TRBD2. There are 15 residues in the CDR3. Looked up from germline, CDR1 is SEHNR and CDR2 is FQNEAQ (reference sequence). V dropped 3 bases and J dropped 4; count of bases not matched to a gene: 6.

This clonotype was seen repeatedly, ten times or more. CDR3 in DNA: TGTGCCAGCCTACAGGGGTCTGGAAACACCATATATTTT. Translated: CASLQGSGNTIYF. The V gene is TRBV12-3 or TRBV12-4, the J gene TRBJ1-3, with 7 bases lining up with TRBD1. Trimming cost V 8 bases and J 1 base; bases outside gene matches: 2. This CDR3 comprises 13 residues.

This clonotype came up many times. The CDR3 sequence: CASSLVLTGELFF. The DNA of the CDR3 is TGTGCCAGCAGCTTAGTCTTAACCGGGGAGCTGTTTTTT. The chain has TRBV11-2 and TRBJ2-2; D is ambiguous. CDR3 size: 13 residues. In germline, CDR1 is SGHAT, CDR2 FQNNGV. Between the trimmed V and J ends, which lost 1 base and 5 bases, there was a span of 5 bases.

For this clonotype: A much larger clone lies a single base off, so this may be a read error. This chain uses TRBV6-5 with TRBJ1-1, with TRBD1 identical over 9 bases. Per germline, CDR1 MNHEY and CDR2 SVGAGI. The CDR3 has 16 residues. The CDR3: CPSSYSDRGANTEAFF. As DNA, the CDR3 is TGTCCCAGCAGTTACTCGGACAGGGGAGCGAACACTGAAGCTTTCTTT.

This clonotype was counted ten times or more. The gene calls are TRBV6-1 and TRBJ2-5, with 7 bases aligning to TRBD1. This CDR3 is built from 15 residues. The J segment lost 4 bases and the V segment lost 5 bases, leaving 10 bases of the junction unmatched. From germline, CDR1 is MNHNS and CDR2 SASEGT. The CDR3 DNA is TGTGCCAGCAGTTACCGCGGACAGGTGTCAGAGACCCAGTACTTC. Protein sequence: CASSYRGQVSETQYF.

In its sample, this clonotype was seen many times. The CDR3 here is CASSFGQGHEQYF. CDR3 DNA: TGTGCCAGCAGTTTCGGACAGGGCCACGAGCAGTACTTC. The chain employs TRBV12-3 or TRBV12-4 and TRBJ2-7; 8 nucleotides agree with TRBD1. There are 13 residues in the CDR3. Germline trimming cut 3 bases from V and 5 bases from J; bases unmatched to any gene: 3.

This clonotype was counted once. This could be a read error, since a much larger clone is one nucleotide away. The chain has TRBV12-3 or TRBV12-4 and TRBJ2-2; 8 positions match TRBD1. This CDR3 has 16 residues. V was clipped by 1 base and J by 1 base; unmatched bases: 2. In DNA form, the CDR3 reads TGTGCCAGCAGTTTAGGGGGGACAGGGAACACCGGGGAGCTGTTTTTT. Translation gives CASSLGGTGNTGELFF.

This clonotype was detected many times. The genes are TRBV24-1 and TRBJ1-5; D is unclear. CDR3 size: 14 residues. The V and J ends lost 9 bases and 0 bases respectively, with 11 bases between them. CDR1 is KGHDR and CDR2 is SFDVKD in the germline V gene. CDR3 DNA: TGTGCCACCGGAGAGGCATATAGCAATCAGCCCCAGCATTTT. It is translated as CATGEAYSNQPQHF.

The sample holds many counts of this clonotype. The chain combines TRBV20-1 with TRBJ2-1, with 12 bases identical to TRBD2. The CDR3 extends over 16 amino acids. The V and J ends lost 2 bases and 10 bases, in that order; junction bases with no gene match: 12. CDR1 DFQATT and CDR2 SNEGSKA come from the germline V gene (reference sequence). The CDR3 nucleotides read TGCAGTGCTAGACATTTACTAGCGGGGGGCACGGAGGAGCAGTTCTTC. The encoded protein is CSARHLLAGGTEEQFF.

This clonotype was counted ten times or more. The chain uses TRBV20-1 and TRBJ1-3; D is possibly TRBD1 (6 bases). Germline-derived CDR1 and CDR2 are DFQATT and SNEGSKA (reference sequence). Trimming removed 5 bases from V and 4 bases from J, with 12 bases in between. The CDR3 is 13 amino acids. As DNA, the CDR3 is TGCAGTGCTGGACAGCCCGGAGGAAACACCATATATTTT. Translation: CSAGQPGGNTIYF.

This clonotype has a handful of counts. A junction boundary mismatches the germline segment, possibly from a read error. The J gene is TRBJ2-1, the V gene TRBV3-1, with 8 bases that match TRBD2. This CDR3 is 12 amino acids long. CDR1 and CDR2 (germline): LGHDT, YNNKEL (reference sequence). CDR3 coding DNA: TGTGCCAGCAGCCAAGAAACTAGCGGTGCTATCTTC. Translating gives CASSQETSGAIF.

This clonotype came up many times. The chain is built from TRBV12-3 or TRBV12-4 and TRBJ2-3; 14 bases agree with TRBD2. CDR3 length: 16 amino acids. V shed 4 bases and J 6 bases; nucleotides not matched to a gene: 6. CDR3 nucleotide sequence: TGTGCCAGCAGTTACGGGACTAGCGGGGGCAGGGATACGCAGTATTTT. Translation: CASSYGTSGGRDTQYF.

This clonotype was seen at least ten times. The chain joins TRBV5-5 to TRBJ2-1; 14 bases match TRBD2. Germline CDR1 and CDR2: SGHKS and YYEKEE (reference sequence). J lost 3 bases, V lost 5 bases, and 4 bases had no gene match. The CDR3 is 16 amino acids. The CDR3 protein is CASSRLAGGGYNEQFF. CDR3 coding DNA: TGTGCCAGCAGTCGACTAGCGGGAGGGGGCTACAATGAGCAGTTCTTC.

A few counts support this clonotype. This chain joins TRBV30 and TRBJ1-2; no firm D call. The CDR3 covers 12 residues. V was pared by 3 bases and J by 1 base, with 6 bases between. The germline V gene encodes CDR1 GTSNPN and CDR2 SVGIG (reference sequence). The CDR3 DNA follows: TGTGCCTGGAGGGACGTTAACTATGGCTACACCTTC. It encodes CAWRDVNYGYTF.

V usage is TRBV11-2 and J usage is TRBJ2-1; 12 nucleotides agree with TRBD2. The J call may be in error: the DNA end matches TRBJ2-7 better. The CDR3 totals 18 residues. Germline loops: CDR1 SGHAT, CDR2 FQNNGV. The CDR3 nucleotides are TGTGCCAGCAGCTTAAGGGTCGGGCCCGGACTAGCGGGAAATGAGCAGTACTTC. Translated, it gives CASSLRVGPGLAGNEQYF.

A single count supports this clonotype. V and J are TRBV5-1 and TRBJ2-7; D is unclear. The V and J ends lost 0 bases and 2 bases respectively, with 9 bases between them. The CDR3 covers 14 residues. CDR1 and CDR2 (germline): SGHRS, YFSETQ. The CDR3: CASSLVGVPYEQYF. The CDR3 coding sequence is TGCGCCAGCAGCTTGGTTGGGGTTCCCTACGAGCAGTACTTC.